This TCR beta chain appears in the sequencing data of a study of cytomegalovirus exposure and HLA in healthy donors. It was with 60 Vbeta and 13 Jbeta primers that the PCR ran. TCRdb keeps only in-frame clones here, not all; method: immunoSEQ multiplex PCR. The sample carries about 130,000 clones, 83% recorded once. At sampling all donors were nominally healthy, likely with unrecorded immune exposures. This clone was observed once. Its antigen is unknown. Whole-study findings and limits: Further analysis was carried out later, and it showed several of the most significant clusters appearing linked to common viral pathogens.

The CDR3 extends over 15 amino acids. CDR1 LGHNA and CDR2 YSLEER come from the germline V gene. Unmatched junction bases numbered 5, after V lost 0 bases and J lost 5 bases. This chain uses TRBV4-3 with TRBJ2-3, with 7 bases that match TRBD2. The source material was PBMCs. This TCR came from a woman in her forties in good health and CMV-seropositive. The CDR3 sequence: CASSQEGGSVDTQYF. CDR3 nucleotide sequence: TGCGCCAGCAGCCAAGAGGGCGGGAGTGTAGATACGCAGTATTTT.